Listed below are T cell receptor beta chains from one sample, sequenced in a study of early T cells in non-severe SARS-CoV-2 infection. TCRdb ran MiXCR on the 5' RACE reads and lists one entry per CDR3 protein. The data contain roughly 51,000 distinct CDR3 sequences, about 6.5% of them singletons. This material consisted of whole blood, taken at baseline. The receptors shown here come from an adult who was a healthcare worker with PCR-confirmed SARS-CoV-2 infection or an uninfected control (not recorded which). Each CDR3 is given with its conserved first and last residue. The D gene is left open where the match is weak. A row's size may be missing; if present it is once, few, many or a size class.

d_call,clone_size,v_call,j_call,cdr3_nt,cdr3_aa
NA,many,TRBV6-4,TRBJ1-2,TGTGCCAGCAGTGAAATGGCGGGAGAGAGCTATGGCTACACCTTC,CASSEMAGESYGYTF
NA,many,TRBV4-3,TRBJ2-7,TGCGCCAGCAGCCAAGATCCTGTGGCAGGGTCCGAGCAGTACTTC,CASSQDPVAGSEQYF
NA,many,TRBV30,TRBJ1-5,TGTGCCTGGAGTGTGAAAGGGGCTCAGCCCCAGCATTTT,CAWSVKGAQPQHF
NA,many,TRBV20-1,TRBJ1-1,TGCAGTGCTAGAGGAGGGGTCACTGAAGCTTTCTTT,CSARGGVTEAFF
TRBD2,few,TRBV4-3,TRBJ2-3,TGCGCCAGCAGCCAATACAAAACGGGAGGGGGAGATACGCAGTATTTT,CASSQYKTGGGDTQYF
NA,few,TRBV2,TRBJ2-7,TGTGCCAGCAGCGGCCGGGGATACGAGCAGTACTTC,CASSGRGYEQYF
NA,few,TRBV6-6,TRBJ2-1,TGTGCCAGCAGTTCTCACAAGCCCTACAATGAGCAGTTCTTC,CASSSHKPYNEQFF
NA,NA,TRBV7-6,TRBJ2-5,TGTGCCAGCAAGGCGGGGGCGAAAGAGACCCAGTACTTC,CASKAGAKETQYF
NA,NA,TRBV29-1,TRBJ1-2,TGCAGCGTTGTGAGGGTTGCGAGCTATGGCTACACCTTC,CSVVRVASYGYTF
NA,few,TRBV20-1,TRBJ2-1,TGCAGTGCTTCCCGGGGAAGCGGGCCCAATGAGCAGTTCTTC,CSASRGSGPNEQFF
NA,NA,TRBV18,TRBJ1-5,TGTGCCAGCTCACCACGCCTTCTAGACTCCGAATCACAGCCCCAGCATTTT,CASSPRLLDSESQPQHF
NA,few,TRBV7-9,TRBJ2-3,TGTGCCAGCAGCCCCGAGATTAAGGGGCCAGATACGCAGTATTTT,CASSPEIKGPDTQYF
NA,many,TRBV6-5,TRBJ1-1,TGTGCCAGCAGCCCACCCCCGGGGACGAGAGGTGAAGCTTTCTTT,CASSPPPGTRGEAFF
TRBD2,NA,TRBV7-8,TRBJ2-5,TGTGCCAGCAGCTCAAGACTAGCGGGCCTTCAAGAGACCCAGTACTTC,CASSSRLAGLQETQYF
NA,many,TRBV18,TRBJ2-7,TGTGCCAGCTCACCACCGTCAACCTACGAGCAGTACTTC,CASSPPSTYEQYF
NA,many,TRBV21-1,TRBJ1-2,TGTGCCAGCAGCAAAGGGGGACGTTCACCTAACTATGGCTACACCTTC,CASSKGGRSPNYGYTF
NA,NA,TRBV7-2,TRBJ2-3,TGTGCCAGCAGCCCGACCATAGATACGCAGTATTTT,CASSPTIDTQYF
TRBD1,many,TRBV28,TRBJ2-7,TGTGCCAGCAGCGATCCAGGGGGCGGATCCTACGAGCAGTACTTC,CASSDPGGGSYEQYF
NA,NA,TRBV5-1,TRBJ2-3,TGCGCCAGCAGCTTGGATCGGGGGGCTAAAGATACGCAGTATTTT,CASSLDRGAKDTQYF
NA,many,TRBV6-5,TRBJ2-7,TGTGCCAGCAGTTACTCGCAGTGGGGTGGTTACGAGCAGTACTTC,CASSYSQWGGYEQYF
TRBD2,NA,TRBV6-2/TRBV6-3,TRBJ2-6,TGTGCCAGCAGTTACTCGTTCGGAGCGGGGGACTCTGGGGCCAACGTCCTGACTTTC,CASSYSFGAGDSGANVLTF
TRBD1,many,TRBV7-3,TRBJ2-4,TGTGCCAGCAGCCCGGGACAGGAAAACATTCAGTACTTC,CASSPGQENIQYF